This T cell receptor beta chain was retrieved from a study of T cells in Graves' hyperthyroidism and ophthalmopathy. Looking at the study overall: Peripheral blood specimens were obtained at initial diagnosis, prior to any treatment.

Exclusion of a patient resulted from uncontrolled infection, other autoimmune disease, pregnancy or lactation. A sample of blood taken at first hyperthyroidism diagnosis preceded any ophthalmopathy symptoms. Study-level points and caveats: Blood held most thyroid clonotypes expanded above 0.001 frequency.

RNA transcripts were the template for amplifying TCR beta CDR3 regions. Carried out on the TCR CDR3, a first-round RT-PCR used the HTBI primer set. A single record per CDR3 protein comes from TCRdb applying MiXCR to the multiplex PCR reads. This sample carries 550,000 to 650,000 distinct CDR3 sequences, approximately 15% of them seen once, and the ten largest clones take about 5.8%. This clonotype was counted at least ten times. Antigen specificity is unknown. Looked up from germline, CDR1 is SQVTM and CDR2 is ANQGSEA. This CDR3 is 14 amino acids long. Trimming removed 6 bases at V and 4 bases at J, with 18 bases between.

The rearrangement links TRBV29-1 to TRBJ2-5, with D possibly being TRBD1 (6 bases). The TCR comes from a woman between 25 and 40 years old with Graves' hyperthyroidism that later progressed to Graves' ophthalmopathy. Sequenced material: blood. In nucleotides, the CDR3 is TGCAGCGTAAGGGGGATAGCTAGTTCAGAGACCCAGTACTTC. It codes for CSVRGIASSETQYF.